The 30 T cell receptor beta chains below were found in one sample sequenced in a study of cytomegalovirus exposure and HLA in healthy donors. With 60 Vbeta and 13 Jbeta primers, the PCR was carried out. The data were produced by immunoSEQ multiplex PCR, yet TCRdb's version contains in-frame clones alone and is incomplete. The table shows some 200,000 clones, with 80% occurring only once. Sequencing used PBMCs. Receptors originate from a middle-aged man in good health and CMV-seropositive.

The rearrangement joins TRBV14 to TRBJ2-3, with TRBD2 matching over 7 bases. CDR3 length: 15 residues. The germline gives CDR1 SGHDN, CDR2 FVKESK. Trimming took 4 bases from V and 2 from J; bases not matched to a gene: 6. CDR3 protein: CASSPFAGVTDTQYF. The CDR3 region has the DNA TGTGCCAGCAGCCCCTTTGCGGGGGTCACAGATACGCAGTATTTT.

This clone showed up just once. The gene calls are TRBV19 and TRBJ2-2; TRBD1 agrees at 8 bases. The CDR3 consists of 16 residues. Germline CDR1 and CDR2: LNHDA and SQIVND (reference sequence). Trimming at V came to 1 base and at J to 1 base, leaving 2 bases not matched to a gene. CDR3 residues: CASSIAGQGNTGELFF. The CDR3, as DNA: TGTGCCAGTAGTATAGCTGGACAGGGGAACACCGGGGAGCTGTTTTTT.

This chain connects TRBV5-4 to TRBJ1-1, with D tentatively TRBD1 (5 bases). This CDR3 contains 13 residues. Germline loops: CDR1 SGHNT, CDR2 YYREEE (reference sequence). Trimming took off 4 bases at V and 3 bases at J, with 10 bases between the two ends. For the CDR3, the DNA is TGTGCCAGCAGCGGGGGGAGGGACACTGAAGCTTTCTTT. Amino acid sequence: CASSGGRDTEAFF.

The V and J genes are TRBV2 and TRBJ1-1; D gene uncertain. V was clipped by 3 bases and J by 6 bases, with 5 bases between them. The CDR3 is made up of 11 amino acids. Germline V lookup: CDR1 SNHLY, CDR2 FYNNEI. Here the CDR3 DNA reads TGTGCCAGCAGTGATCTACCTGAAGCTTTCTTT. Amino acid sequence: CASSDLPEAFF.

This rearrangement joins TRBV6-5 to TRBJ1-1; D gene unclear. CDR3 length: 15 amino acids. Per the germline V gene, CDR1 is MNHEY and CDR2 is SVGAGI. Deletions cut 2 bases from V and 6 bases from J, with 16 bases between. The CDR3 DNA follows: TGTGCCAGCAGTTACGACGGGTTTTGGGTCCCTGAAGCTTTCTTT. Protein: CASSYDGFWVPEAFF.

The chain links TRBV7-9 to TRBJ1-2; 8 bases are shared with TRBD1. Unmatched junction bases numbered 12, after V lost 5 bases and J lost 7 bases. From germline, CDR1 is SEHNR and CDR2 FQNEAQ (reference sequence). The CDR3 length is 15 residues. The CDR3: CASSVLGQGLGGYTF. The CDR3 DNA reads TGTGCCAGCAGCGTACTAGGACAGGGCCTCGGTGGCTACACCTTC.

The CDR3 DNA reads as TGTGCCAGCAGTTCAGGCCTCGGGGAGCTGTTTTTT. It yields the protein CASSSGLGELFF. The gene calls are TRBV27 and TRBJ2-2; D is uncertain. CDR1 is MNHEY and CDR2 is SMNVEV in the germline V gene (reference sequence). V was shortened by 4 bases and J by 7 bases, with 7 bases between the two germline ends. The CDR3 totals 12 residues.

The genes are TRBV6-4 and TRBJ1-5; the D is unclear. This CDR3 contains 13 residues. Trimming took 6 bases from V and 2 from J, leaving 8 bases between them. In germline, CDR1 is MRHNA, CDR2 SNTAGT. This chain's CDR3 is CASSPEGNQPQHF. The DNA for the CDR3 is TGTGCCAGCAGCCCCGAGGGCAATCAGCCCCAGCATTTT.

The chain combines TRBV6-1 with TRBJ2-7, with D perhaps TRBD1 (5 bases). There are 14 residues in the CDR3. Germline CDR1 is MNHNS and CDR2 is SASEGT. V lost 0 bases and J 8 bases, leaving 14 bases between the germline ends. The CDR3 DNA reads TGTGCCAGCAGTGAAGCTCGTATGGTGGGGCAGCAGTACTTC. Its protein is CASSEARMVGQQYF.

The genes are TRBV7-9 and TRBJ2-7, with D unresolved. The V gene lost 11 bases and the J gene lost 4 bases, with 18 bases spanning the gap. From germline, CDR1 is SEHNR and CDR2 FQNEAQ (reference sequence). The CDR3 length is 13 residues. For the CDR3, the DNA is TGTGCCGCCGGGTCAGAAAACCTTTACGAGCAGTACTTC. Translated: CAAGSENLYEQYF. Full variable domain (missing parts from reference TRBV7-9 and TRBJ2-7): DTGVSQNPRHKITKRGQNVTFRCDPISEHNRLYWYRQTLGQGPEFLTYFQNEAQLEKSRLLSDRFSAERPKGSFSTLEIQRTEQGDSAMYLCAAGSENLYEQYFGPGTRLTVT.

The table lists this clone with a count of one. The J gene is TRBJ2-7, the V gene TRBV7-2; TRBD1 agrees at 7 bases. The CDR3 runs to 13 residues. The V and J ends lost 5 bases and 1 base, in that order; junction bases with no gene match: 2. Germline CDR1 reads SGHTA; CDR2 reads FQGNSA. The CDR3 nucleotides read TGTGCCAGCAGCCGACAGGGTTCCTACGAGCAGTACTTC. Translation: CASSRQGSYEQYF.

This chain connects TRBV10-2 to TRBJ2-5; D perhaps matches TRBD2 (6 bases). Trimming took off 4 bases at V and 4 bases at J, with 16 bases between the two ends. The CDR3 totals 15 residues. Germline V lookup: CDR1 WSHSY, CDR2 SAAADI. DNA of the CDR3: TGCGCCAGCAGTGGACGGCGGTTGGGGGGAGAGACCCAGTACTTC. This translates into CASSGRRLGGETQYF.

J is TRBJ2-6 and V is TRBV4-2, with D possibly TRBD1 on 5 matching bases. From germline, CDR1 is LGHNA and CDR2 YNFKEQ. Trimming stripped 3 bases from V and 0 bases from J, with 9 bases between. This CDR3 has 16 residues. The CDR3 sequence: CASSHDSHSGANVLTF. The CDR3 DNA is TGTGCCAGCAGCCATGACAGCCACTCTGGGGCCAACGTCCTGACTTTC.

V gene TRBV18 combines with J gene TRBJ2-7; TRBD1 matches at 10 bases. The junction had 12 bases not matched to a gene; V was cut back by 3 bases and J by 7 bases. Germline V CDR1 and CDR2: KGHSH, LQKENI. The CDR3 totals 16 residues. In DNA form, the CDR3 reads TGTGCCAGCTCACCGTTGACAGGGGGCGCGATGTGGGAGCAGTACTTC. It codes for CASSPLTGGAMWEQYF. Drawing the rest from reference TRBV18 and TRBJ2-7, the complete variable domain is NAGVMQNPRHLVRRRGQEARLRCSPMKGHSHVYWYRQLPEEGLKFMVYLQKENIIDESGMPKERFSAEFPKEGPSILRIQQVVRGDSAAYFCASSPLTGGAMWEQYFGPGTRLTVT.

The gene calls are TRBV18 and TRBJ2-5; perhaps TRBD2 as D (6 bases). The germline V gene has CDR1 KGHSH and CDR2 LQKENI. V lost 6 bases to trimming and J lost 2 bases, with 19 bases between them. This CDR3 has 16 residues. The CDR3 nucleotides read TGTGCCAGCTCTCCATTACCGGGACTGTTGCAAGAGACCCAGTACTTC. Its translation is CASSPLPGLLQETQYF.

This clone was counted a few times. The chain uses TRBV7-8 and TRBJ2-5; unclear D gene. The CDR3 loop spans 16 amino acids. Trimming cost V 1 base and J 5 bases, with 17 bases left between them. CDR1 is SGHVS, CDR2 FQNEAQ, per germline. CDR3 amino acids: CASSLGSPPTMETQYF. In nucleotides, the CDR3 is TGTGCCAGCAGCTTAGGTTCCCCTCCCACAATGGAGACCCAGTACTTC.

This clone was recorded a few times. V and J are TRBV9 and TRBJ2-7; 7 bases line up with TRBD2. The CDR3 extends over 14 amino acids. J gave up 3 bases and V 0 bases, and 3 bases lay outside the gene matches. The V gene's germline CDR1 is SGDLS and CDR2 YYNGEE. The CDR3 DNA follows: TGTGCCAGCAGCGTAGGTGGGGGGGACTACGAGCAGTACTTC. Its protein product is CASSVGGGDYEQYF.

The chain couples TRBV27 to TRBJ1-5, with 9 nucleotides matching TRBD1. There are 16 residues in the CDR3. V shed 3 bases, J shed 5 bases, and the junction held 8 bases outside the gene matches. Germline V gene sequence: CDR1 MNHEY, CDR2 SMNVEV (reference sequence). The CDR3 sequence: CASSFARDRGDQPQHF. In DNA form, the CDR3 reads TGTGCCAGCAGTTTTGCGAGAGACAGGGGGGATCAGCCCCAGCATTTT.

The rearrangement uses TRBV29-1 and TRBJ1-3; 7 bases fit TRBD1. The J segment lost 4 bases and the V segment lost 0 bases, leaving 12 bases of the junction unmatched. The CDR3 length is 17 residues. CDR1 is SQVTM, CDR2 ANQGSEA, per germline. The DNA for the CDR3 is TGCAGCGTTGAAGATCTAAAGGCAGGGGGGAAGGGAAACACCATATATTTT. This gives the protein CSVEDLKAGGKGNTIYF.

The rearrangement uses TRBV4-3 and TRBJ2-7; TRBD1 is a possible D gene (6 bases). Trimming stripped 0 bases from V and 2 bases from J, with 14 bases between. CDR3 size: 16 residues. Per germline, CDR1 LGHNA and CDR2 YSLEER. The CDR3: CASSQDSTGLAYEQYF. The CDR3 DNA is TGCGCCAGCAGCCAAGATTCTACAGGGTTGGCCTACGAGCAGTACTTC.

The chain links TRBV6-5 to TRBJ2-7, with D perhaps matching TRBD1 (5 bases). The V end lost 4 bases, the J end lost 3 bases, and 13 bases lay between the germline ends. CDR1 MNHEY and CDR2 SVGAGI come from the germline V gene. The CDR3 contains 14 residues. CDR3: CASSSDTDDYEQYF. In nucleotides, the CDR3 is TGTGCCAGCAGTTCGGACACTGATGACTACGAGCAGTACTTC.

CDR3 sequence: CASGARGLGDTQYF. The CDR3 nucleotides read TGTGCCAGCGGAGCCAGGGGCTTGGGGGATACGCAGTATTTT. V usage is TRBV14 and J usage is TRBJ2-3, with a possible D match to TRBD1 (6 bases). Trimming pared 8 bases from V and 6 bases from J, leaving 18 bases between. The CDR3 runs to 14 residues. Germline V lookup: CDR1 SGHDN, CDR2 FVKESK.

The CDR3 here is CASSPQGGGNTIYF. DNA of the CDR3: TGCGCCAGCAGCCCCCAGGGTGGTGGAAACACCATATATTTT. The chain carries TRBV4-1 and TRBJ1-3, with TRBD1 as a possible D gene (5 bases). This CDR3 contains 14 residues. Germline CDR1 and CDR2: MGHRA and YSYEKL. Trimming cost V 4 bases and J 3 bases, with 10 bases left between them.

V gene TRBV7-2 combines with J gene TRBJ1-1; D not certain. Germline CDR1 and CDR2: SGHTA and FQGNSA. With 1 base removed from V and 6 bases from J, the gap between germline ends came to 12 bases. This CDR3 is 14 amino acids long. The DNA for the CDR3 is TGTGCCAGCAGCTTAGGTTCGGTATCCCCTGAAGCTTTCTTT. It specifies CASSLGSVSPEAFF.

CDR3 region: CASSAILAGGPVTDTQYF. CDR3 sequence (DNA): TGTGCCAGCAGCGCCATACTAGCGGGGGGGCCGGTCACAGATACGCAGTATTTT. The V call is TRBV9, the J call TRBJ2-3; 13 bases fit TRBD2. Germline assignment: CDR1 SGDLS and CDR2 YYNGEE. The CDR3 totals 18 residues. The V segment lost 3 bases and the J segment 2 bases; nucleotides outside the gene matches: 9.

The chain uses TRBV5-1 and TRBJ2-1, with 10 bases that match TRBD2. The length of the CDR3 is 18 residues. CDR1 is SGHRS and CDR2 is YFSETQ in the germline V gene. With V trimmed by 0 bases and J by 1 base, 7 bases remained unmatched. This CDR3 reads CASSLDSGGASSYNEQFF. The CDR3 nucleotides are TGCGCCAGCAGCTTGGACAGCGGGGGGGCCAGTTCCTACAATGAGCAGTTCTTC.

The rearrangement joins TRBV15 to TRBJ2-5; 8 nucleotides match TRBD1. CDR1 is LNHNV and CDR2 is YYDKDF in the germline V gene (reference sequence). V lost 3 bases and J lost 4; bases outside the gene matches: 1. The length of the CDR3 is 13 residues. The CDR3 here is CATSSDRGETQYF. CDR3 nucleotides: TGTGCCACCAGCAGCGACAGGGGAGAGACCCAGTACTTC.

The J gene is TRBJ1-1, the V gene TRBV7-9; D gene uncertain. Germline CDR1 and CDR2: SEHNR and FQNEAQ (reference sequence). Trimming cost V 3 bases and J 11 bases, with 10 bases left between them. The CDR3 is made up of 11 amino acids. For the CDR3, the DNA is TGTGCCAGCAGCTTTTCAGCGGAGGCTTTCTTT. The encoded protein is CASSFSAEAFF.

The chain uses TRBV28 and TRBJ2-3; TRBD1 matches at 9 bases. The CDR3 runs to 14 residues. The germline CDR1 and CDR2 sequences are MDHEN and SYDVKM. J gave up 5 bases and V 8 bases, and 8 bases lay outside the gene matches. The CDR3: CASVRTGVLDTQYF. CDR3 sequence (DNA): TGTGCCAGCGTGCGGACAGGGGTTCTAGATACGCAGTATTTT.

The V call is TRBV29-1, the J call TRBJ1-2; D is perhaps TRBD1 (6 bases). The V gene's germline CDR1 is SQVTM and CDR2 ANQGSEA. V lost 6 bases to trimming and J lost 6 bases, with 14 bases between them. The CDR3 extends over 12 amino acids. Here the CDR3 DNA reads TGCAGCGTCTTGGGGACAAGAGATGGCTACACCTTC. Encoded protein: CSVLGTRDGYTF.